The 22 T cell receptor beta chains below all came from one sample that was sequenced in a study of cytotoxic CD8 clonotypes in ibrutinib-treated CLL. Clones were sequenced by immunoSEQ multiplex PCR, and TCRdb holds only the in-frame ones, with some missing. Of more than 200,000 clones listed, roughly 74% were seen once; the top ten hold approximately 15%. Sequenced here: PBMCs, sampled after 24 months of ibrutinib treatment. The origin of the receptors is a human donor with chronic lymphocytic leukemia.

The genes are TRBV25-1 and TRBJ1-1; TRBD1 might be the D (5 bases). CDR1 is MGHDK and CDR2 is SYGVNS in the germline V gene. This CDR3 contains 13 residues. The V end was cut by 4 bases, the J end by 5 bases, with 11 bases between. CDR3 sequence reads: CASSVPRGTEAFF. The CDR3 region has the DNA TGTGCCAGCAGTGTCCCAAGGGGAACTGAAGCTTTCTTT.

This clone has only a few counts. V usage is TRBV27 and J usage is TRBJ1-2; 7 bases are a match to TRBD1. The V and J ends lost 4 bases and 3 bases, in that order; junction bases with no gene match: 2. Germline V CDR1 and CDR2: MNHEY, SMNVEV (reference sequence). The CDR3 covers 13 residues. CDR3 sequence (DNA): TGTGCCAGCAGTTCCGACAGGGACTATGGCTACACCTTC. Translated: CASSSDRDYGYTF.

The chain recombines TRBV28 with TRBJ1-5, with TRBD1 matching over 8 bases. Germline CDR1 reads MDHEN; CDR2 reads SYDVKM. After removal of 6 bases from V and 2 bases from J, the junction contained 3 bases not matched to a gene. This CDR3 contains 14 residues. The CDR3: CASRTDRGNQPQHF. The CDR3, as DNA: TGTGCCAGCAGAACGGACAGGGGCAATCAGCCCCAGCATTTT.

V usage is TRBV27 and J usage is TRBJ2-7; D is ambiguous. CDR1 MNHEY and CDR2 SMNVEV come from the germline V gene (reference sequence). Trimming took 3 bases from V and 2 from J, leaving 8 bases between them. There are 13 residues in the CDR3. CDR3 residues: CASSFSTAYEQYF. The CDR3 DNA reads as TGTGCCAGCAGTTTCTCTACGGCCTACGAGCAGTACTTC.

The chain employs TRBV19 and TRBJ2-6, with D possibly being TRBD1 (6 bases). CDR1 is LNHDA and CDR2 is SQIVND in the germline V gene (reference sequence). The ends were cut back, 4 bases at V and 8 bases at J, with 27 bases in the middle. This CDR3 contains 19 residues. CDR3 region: CASSRARQGLGLGTNVLTF. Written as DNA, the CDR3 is TGTGCCAGTAGTAGGGCGCGGCAGGGGCTGGGTCTGGGGACCAACGTCCTGACTTTC.

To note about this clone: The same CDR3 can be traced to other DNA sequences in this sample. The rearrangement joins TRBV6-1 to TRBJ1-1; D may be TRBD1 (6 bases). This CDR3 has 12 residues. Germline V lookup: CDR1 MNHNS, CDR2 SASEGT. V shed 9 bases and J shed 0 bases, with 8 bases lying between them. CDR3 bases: TGTGCCAGTAGGACAGTGAACACTGAAGCTTTCTTT. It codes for CASRTVNTEAFF.

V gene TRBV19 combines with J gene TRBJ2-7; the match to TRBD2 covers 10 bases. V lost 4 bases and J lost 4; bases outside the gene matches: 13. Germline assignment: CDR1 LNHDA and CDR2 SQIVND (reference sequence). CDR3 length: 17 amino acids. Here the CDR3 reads CASSTKYSGTSDYEQYF. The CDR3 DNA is TGTGCCAGTAGTACTAAATACTCCGGGACTAGCGATTACGAGCAGTACTTC.

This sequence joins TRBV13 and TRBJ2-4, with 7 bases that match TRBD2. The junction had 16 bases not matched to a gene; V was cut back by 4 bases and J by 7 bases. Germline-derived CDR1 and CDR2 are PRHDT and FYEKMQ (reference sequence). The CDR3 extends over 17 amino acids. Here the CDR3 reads CASSSNLRASGRNIQYF. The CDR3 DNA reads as TGTGCCAGCAGCTCCAACCTAAGGGCTAGCGGCCGGAACATTCAGTACTTC.

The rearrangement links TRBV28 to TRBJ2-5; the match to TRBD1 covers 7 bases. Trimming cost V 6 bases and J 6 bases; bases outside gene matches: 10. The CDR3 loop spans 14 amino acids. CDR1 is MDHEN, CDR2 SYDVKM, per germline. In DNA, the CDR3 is TGTGCCAGCAGCGCAGGGGGAACCATCAAGACCCAGTACTTC. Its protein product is CASSAGGTIKTQYF. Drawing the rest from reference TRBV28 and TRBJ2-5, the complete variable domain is DVKVTQSSRYLVKRTGEKVFLECVQDMDHENMFWYRQDPGLGLRLIYFSYDVKMKEKGDIPEGYSVSREKKERFSLILESASTNQTSMYLCASSAGGTIKTQYFGPGTRLLVL.

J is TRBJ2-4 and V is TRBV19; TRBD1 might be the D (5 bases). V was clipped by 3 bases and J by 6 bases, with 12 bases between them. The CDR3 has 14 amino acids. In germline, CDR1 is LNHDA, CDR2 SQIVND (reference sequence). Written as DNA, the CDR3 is TGTGCCAGTAGTATTGGGGCAGACAGAAACATTCAGTACTTC. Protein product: CASSIGADRNIQYF. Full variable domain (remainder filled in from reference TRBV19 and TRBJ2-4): DGGITQSPKYLFRKEGQNVTLSCEQNLNHDAMYWYRQDPGQGLRLIYYSQIVNDFQKGDIAEGYSVSREKKESFPLTVTSAQKNPTAFYLCASSIGADRNIQYFGAGTRLSVL.

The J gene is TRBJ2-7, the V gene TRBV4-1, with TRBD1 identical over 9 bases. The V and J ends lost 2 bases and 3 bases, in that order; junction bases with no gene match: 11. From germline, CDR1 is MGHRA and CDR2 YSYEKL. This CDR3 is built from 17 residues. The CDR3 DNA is TGCGCCAGCAGCCAATCCACAGGACAGGGGCCCCACTACGAGCAGTACTTC. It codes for CASSQSTGQGPHYEQYF.

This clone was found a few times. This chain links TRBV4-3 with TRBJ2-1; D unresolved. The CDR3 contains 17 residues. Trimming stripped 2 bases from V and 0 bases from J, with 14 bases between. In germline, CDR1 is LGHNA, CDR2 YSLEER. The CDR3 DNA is TGCGCCAGCAGCCAAACCTCTTACAAAAGCTCCTACAATGAGCAGTTCTTC. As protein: CASSQTSYKSSYNEQFF.

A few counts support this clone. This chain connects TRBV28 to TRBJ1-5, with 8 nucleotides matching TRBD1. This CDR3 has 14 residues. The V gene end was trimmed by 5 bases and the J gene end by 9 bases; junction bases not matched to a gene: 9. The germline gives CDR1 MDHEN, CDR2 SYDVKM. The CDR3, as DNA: TGTGCCAGCAGTCTCGACAGGGGAGATTGGCCCCAGCATTTT. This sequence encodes CASSLDRGDWPQHF.

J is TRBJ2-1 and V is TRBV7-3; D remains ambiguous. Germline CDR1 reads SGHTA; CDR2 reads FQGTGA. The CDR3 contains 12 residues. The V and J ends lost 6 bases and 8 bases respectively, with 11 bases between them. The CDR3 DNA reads TGTGCCAGCAGTACCTCCATCCATGAGCAGTTCTTC. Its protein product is CASSTSIHEQFF.

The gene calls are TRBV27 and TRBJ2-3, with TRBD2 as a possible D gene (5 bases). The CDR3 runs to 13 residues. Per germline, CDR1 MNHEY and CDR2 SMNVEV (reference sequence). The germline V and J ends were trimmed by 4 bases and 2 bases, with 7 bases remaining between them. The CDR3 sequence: CASSSLATDTQYF. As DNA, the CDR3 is TGTGCCAGCAGTTCCCTAGCCACAGATACGCAGTATTTT.

The CDR3 loop is CASRVGLTAGQYF. The CDR3 DNA is TGTGCCAGCAGAGTGGGACTCACGGCCGGGCAGTACTTC. The V gene is TRBV11-2, the J gene TRBJ2-7; TRBD2 is a possible D gene (6 bases). Germline V gives CDR1 SGHAT, CDR2 FQNNGV. Trimming removed 6 bases at V and 9 bases at J, with 18 bases between. The CDR3 has 13 amino acids.

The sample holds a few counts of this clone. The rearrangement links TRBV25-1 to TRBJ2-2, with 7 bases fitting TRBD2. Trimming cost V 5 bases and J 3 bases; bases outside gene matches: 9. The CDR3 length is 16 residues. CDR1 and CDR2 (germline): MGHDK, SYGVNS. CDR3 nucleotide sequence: TGTGCCAGCAGTCCAGGAGCGGGGATCGACACCGGGGAGCTGTTTTTT. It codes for CASSPGAGIDTGELFF.

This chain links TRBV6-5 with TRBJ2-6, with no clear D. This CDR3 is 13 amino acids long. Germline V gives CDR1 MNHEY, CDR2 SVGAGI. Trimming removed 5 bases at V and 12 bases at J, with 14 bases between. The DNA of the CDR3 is TGTGCCAGCAGTCCCGGAGTGTCGGGCGTCCTGACTTTC. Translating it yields CASSPGVSGVLTF.

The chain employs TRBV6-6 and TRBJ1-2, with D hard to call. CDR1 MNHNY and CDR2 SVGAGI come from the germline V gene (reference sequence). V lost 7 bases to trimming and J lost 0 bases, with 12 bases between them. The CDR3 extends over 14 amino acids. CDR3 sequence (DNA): TGTGCCAGCACCCAAAGGACGGCTAACTATGGCTACACCTTC. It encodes CASTQRTANYGYTF.

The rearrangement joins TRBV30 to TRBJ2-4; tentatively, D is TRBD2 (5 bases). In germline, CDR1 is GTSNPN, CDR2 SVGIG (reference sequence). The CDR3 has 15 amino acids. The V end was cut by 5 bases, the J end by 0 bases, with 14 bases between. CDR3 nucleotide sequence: TGTGCCTGGTCGAGCGGAAGTTTAGCCAAAAACATTCAGTACTTC. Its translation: CAWSSGSLAKNIQYF.

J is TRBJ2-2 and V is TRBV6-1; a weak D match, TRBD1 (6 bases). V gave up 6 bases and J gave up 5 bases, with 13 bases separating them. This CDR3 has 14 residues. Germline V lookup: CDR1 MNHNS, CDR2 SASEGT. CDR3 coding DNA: TGTGCCAGCAGGGAGACAGGTCTAACCGGGGAGCTGTTTTTT. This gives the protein CASRETGLTGELFF.

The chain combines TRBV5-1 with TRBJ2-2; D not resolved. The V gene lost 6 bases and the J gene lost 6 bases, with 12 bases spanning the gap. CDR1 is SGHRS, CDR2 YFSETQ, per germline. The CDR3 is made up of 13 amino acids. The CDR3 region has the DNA TGCGCCAGCAAGTCCGAAAATGCCGGGGAGCTGTTTTTT. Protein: CASKSENAGELFF.